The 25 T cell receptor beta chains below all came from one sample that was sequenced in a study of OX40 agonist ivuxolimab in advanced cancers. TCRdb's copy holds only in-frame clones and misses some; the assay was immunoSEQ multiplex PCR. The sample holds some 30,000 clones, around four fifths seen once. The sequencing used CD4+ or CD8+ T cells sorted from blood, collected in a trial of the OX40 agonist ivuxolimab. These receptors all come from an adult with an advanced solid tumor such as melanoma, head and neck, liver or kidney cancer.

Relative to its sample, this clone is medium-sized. CDR3 sequence: CASSFPTSGSRYEQYF. DNA of the CDR3: TGTGCCAGCAGCTTCCCCACTAGCGGGAGCCGGTACGAGCAGTACTTC. The chain recombines TRBV28 with TRBJ2-7; 11 nucleotides agree with TRBD2. The J segment lost 4 bases and the V segment lost 6 bases, leaving 11 bases of the junction unmatched. This CDR3 has 16 residues. The germline CDR1 and CDR2 sequences are MDHEN and SYDVKM.

The CDR3 bases are TGTGCCAGCAGCAGTGCTCTAGCGGGGCTAACAGATACGCAGTATTTT. Protein sequence: CASSSALAGLTDTQYF. The chain joins TRBV9 to TRBJ2-3; 9 bases map to TRBD2. Losses at the gene ends were 4 bases for V and 3 bases for J; bases not matched to a gene: 9. The CDR3 length is 16 residues. CDR1 SGDLS and CDR2 YYNGEE come from the germline V gene.

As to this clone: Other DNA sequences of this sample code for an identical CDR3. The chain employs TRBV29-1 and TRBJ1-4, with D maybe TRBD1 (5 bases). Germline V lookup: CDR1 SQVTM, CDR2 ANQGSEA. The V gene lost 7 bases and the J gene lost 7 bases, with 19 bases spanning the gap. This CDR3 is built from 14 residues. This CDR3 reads CSGGGVDRGEKLFF. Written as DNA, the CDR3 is TGCAGCGGGGGGGGAGTAGACCGGGGTGAAAAACTGTTTTTT.

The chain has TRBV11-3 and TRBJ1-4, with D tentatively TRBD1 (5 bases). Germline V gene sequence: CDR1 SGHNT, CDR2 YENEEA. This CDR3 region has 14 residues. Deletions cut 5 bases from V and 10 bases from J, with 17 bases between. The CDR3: CASSREKGIGKLFF. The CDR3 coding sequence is TGTGCCAGCAGCCGAGAGAAGGGGATTGGAAAACTGTTTTTT. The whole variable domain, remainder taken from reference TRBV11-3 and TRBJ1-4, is EAGVVQSPRYKIIEKKQPVAFWCNPISGHNTLYWYLQNLGQGPELLIRYENEEAVDDSQLPKDRFSAERLKGVDSTLKIQPAELGDSAVYLCASSREKGIGKLFFGSGTQLSVL.

The CDR3 sequence: CASTYPAGVKKNDYGYTF. CDR3 coding DNA: TGTGCCAGCACCTATCCGGCAGGGGTAAAAAAAAATGACTATGGCTACACCTTC. The genes are TRBV7-8 and TRBJ1-2; D possibly corresponds to TRBD1 (6 bases). V was shortened by 7 bases and J by 3 bases, with 27 bases between the two germline ends. The V gene's germline CDR1 is SGHVS and CDR2 FQNEAQ. The CDR3 is 18 amino acids.

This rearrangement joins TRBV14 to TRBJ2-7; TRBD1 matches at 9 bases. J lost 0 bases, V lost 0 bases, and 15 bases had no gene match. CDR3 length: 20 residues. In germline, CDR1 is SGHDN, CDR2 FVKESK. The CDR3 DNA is TGTGCCAGCAGCCAAGATCGTGCGGGACAGGGCCATGGAATCTCCTACGAGCAGTACTTC. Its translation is CASSQDRAGQGHGISYEQYF.

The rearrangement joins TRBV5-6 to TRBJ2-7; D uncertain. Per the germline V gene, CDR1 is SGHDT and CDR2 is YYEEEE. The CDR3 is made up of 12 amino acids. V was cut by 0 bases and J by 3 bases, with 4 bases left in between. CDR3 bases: TGTGCCAGCAGCTTGGGGAACTACGAGCAGTACTTC. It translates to CASSLGNYEQYF.

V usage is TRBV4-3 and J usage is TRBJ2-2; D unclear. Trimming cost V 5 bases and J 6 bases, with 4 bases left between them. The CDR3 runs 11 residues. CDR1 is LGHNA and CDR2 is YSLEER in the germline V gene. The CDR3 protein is CASSFAGELFF. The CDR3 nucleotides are TGCGCCAGCAGCTTCGCCGGGGAGCTGTTTTTT.

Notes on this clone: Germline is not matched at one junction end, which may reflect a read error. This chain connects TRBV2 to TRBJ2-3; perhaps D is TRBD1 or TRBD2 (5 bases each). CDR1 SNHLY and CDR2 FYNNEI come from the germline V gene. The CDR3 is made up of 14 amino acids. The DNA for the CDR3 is TGTGCCAGCGGTGAGGGGCAATACACAGATACGCAGTATTTT. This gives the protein CASGEGQYTDTQYF. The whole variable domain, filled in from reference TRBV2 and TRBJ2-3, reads EPEVTQTPSHQVTQMGQEVILRCVPISNHLYFYWYRQILGQKVEFLVSFYNNEISEKSEIFDDQFSVERPDGSNFTLKIRSTKLEDSAMYFCASGEGQYTDTQYFGPGTRLTVL.

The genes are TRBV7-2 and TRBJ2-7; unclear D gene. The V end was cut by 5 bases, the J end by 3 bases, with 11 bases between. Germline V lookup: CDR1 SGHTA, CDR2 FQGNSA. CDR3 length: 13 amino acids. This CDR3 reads CASSPMGGYEQYF. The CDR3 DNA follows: TGTGCCAGCAGCCCAATGGGCGGCTACGAGCAGTACTTC.

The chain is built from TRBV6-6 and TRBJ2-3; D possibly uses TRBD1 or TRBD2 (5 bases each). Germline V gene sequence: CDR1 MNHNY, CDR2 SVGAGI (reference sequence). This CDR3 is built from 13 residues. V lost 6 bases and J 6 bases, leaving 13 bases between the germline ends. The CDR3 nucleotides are TGTGCCAGCAGCCCTCGTTGGGGGGATACGCAGTATTTT. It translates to CASSPRWGDTQYF.

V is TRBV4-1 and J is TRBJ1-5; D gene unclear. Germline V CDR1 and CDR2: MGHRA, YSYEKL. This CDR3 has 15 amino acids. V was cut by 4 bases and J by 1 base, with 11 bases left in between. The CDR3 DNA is TGCGCCAGCAGCCCACAACTGTGGAGCAATCAGCCCCAGCATTTT. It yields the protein CASSPQLWSNQPQHF.

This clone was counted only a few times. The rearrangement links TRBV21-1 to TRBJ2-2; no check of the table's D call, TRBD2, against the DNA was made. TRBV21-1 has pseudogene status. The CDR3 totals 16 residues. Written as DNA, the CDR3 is TGTGCCAGCAGCAAAGACTGCGGGACCACCACCGGGGAGCTGTTTTTT. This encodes CASSKDCGTTTGELFF.

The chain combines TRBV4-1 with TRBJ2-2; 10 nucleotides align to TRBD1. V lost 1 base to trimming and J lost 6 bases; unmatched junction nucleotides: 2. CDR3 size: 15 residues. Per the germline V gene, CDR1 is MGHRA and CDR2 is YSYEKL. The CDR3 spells CASSQGQGASGELFF. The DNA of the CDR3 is TGCGCCAGCAGCCAAGGACAGGGGGCGTCCGGGGAGCTGTTTTTT.

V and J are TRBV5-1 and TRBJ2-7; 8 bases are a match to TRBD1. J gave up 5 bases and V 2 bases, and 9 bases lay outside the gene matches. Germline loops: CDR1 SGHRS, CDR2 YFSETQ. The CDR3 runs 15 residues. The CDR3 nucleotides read TGCGCCAGCAGCTTCTCACTGGGACAGGCCCACGAGCAGTACTTC. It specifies CASSFSLGQAHEQYF.

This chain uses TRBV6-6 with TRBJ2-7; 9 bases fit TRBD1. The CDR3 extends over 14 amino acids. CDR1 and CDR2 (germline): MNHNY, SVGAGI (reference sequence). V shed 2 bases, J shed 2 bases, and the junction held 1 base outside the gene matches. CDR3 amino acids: CASSYGDRAYEQYF. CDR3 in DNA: TGTGCCAGCAGTTACGGGGACAGGGCCTACGAGCAGTACTTC.

DNA for the CDR3: TGTGCCAGCAGCTTAGGGTGGGCGGGAGTAGGAAATGAGCAGTTCTTC. It translates to CASSLGWAGVGNEQFF. This chain connects TRBV11-2 to TRBJ2-1, with 7 positions matching TRBD2. Germline CDR1 SGHAT, CDR2 FQNNGV. With 1 base clipped from V and 7 bases from J, the junction kept 10 bases outside the gene matches. This CDR3 spans 16 amino acids.

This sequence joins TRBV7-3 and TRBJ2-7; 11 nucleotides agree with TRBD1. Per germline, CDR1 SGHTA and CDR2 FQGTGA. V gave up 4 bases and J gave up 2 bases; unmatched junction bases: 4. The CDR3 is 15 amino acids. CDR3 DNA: TGTGCCAGCAGCTACGGACAGGGGGCTCCCTACGAGCAGTACTTC. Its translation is CASSYGQGAPYEQYF.

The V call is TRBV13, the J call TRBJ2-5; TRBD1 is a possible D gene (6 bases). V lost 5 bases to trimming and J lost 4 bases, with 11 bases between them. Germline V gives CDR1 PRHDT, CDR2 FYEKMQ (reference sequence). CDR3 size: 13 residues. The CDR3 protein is CASSPGHAETQYF. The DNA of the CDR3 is TGTGCCAGCAGCCCGGGACATGCAGAGACCCAGTACTTC.

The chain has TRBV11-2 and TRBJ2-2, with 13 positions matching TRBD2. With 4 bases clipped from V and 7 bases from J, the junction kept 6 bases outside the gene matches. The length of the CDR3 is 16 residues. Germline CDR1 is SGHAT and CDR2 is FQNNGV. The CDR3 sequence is CASSSWTSGSLGELFF. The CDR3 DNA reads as TGTGCCAGCAGCTCTTGGACTAGCGGGAGCCTCGGGGAGCTGTTTTTT.

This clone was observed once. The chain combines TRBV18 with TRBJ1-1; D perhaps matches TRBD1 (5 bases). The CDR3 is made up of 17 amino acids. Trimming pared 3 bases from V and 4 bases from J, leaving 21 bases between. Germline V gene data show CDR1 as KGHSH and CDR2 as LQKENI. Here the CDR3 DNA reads TGTGCCAGCTCACCCGGCCAGGGATCGGGAGGCGGCACTGAAGCTTTCTTT. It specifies CASSPGQGSGGGTEAFF. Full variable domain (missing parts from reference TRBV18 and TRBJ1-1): NAGVMQNPRHLVRRRGQEARLRCSPMKGHSHVYWYRQLPEEGLKFMVYLQKENIIDESGMPKERFSAEFPKEGPSILRIQQVVRGDSAAYFCASSPGQGSGGGTEAFFGQGTRLTVV.

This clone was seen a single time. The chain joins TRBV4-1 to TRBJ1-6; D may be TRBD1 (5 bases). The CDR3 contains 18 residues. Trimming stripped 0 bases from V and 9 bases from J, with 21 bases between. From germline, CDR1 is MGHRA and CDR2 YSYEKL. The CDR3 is CASSQDRGGSGVSSPLHF. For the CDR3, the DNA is TGCGCCAGCAGCCAAGATCGCGGTGGTTCGGGGGTTAGTTCACCCCTCCACTTT.

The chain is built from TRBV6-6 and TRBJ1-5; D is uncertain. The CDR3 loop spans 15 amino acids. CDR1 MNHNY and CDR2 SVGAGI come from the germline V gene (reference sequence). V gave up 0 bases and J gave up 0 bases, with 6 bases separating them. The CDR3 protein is CASSYSGNSNQPQHF. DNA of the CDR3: TGTGCCAGCAGTTACTCAGGGAATAGCAATCAGCCCCAGCATTTT.

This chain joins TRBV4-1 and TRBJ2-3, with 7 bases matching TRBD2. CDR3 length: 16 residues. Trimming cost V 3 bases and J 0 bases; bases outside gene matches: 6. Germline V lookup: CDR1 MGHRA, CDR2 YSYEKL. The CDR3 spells CASSQNSGRSTDTQYF. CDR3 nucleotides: TGCGCCAGCAGCCAGAATAGCGGGCGAAGCACAGATACGCAGTATTTT.

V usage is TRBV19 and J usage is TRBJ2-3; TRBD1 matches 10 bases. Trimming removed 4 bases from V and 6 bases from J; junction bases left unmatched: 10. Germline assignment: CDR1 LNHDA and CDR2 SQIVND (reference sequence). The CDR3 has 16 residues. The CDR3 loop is CASSTRTGGVSDTQYF. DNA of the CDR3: TGTGCCAGTAGTACAAGGACAGGGGGGGTGTCGGATACGCAGTATTTT.